These T cell receptor beta chains were read from a single sample in a study of OX40 agonist ivuxolimab in advanced cancers. Method: immunoSEQ multiplex PCR; TCRdb's copy keeps in-frame clones and lacks some. The sample lists approximately 67,000 clones; approximately 84% were seen once. Sequences were derived from CD4+ or CD8+ T cells sorted from blood, sampled in a trial of the OX40 agonist ivuxolimab. Receptors originate from an adult with an advanced solid tumor such as melanoma, head and neck, liver or kidney cancer. Each CDR3 is given with its conserved first and last residue. Each record gives: D gene, J gene, clone size, V gene, CDR3 DNA, CDR3 protein. The D gene is left open where the match is weak. Not every row has a clone size; where given, it reads once, few, many or a size class.

D gene: -; J gene: TRBJ2-7; clone size: -; V gene: TRBV4-3; CDR3 DNA: TGCGCCAGCAGCCAAGATAGAAGGGCCTACGAGCAGTACTTC; CDR3 protein: CASSQDRRAYEQYF
D gene: -; J gene: TRBJ2-7; clone size: -; V gene: TRBV27; CDR3 DNA: TGTGCCAGCAGTTTCGCTAGCTCCTACGAGCAGTACTTC; CDR3 protein: CASSFASSYEQYF
D gene: -; J gene: TRBJ1-5; clone size: -; V gene: TRBV30; CDR3 DNA: TGTGCCTGGAGTCGGTCCCCCCGGCTTCAGCCCCAGCATTTT; CDR3 protein: CAWSRSPRLQPQHF
D gene: -; J gene: TRBJ2-3; clone size: -; V gene: TRBV7-9; CDR3 DNA: TGTGCCAGCAGCTTTGGGGCTCCCTCGCAGTATTTT; CDR3 protein: CASSFGAPSQYF
D gene: TRBD2; J gene: TRBJ2-1; clone size: -; V gene: TRBV11-2; CDR3 DNA: TGTGCCAGCAGCTTACCGGGACTAAATGAGCAGTTCTTC; CDR3 protein: CASSLPGLNEQFF
D gene: TRBD1; J gene: TRBJ1-1; clone size: -; V gene: TRBV19; CDR3 DNA: TGTGCCAGTACCGACGGGGACAGGGATACTGAAGCTTTCTTT; CDR3 protein: CASTDGDRDTEAFF
D gene: TRBD1; J gene: TRBJ1-2; clone size: few; V gene: TRBV7-9; CDR3 DNA: TGTGCCAGCAGCCGCATTCCAGGGGGAGATGACTATGGCTACACCTTC; CDR3 protein: CASSRIPGGDDYGYTF
D gene: TRBD2; J gene: TRBJ2-7; clone size: -; V gene: TRBV29-1; CDR3 DNA: TGCAGCGTAGGCAAGCGGGGGCGATTCTACGAGCAGTACTTC; CDR3 protein: CSVGKRGRFYEQYF
D gene: -; J gene: TRBJ1-1; clone size: -; V gene: TRBV7-9; CDR3 DNA: TGTGCCAGCAGCTTAAAAATTACAGGGAACACTGAAGCTTTCTTT; CDR3 protein: CASSLKITGNTEAFF
D gene: -; J gene: TRBJ1-5; clone size: few; V gene: TRBV6-5; CDR3 DNA: TGTGCCAGCAGTGGTACGGGGGGTAGCAATCAGCCCCAGCATTTT; CDR3 protein: CASSGTGGSNQPQHF
D gene: TRBD1; J gene: TRBJ1-5; clone size: -; V gene: TRBV19; CDR3 DNA: TGTGCCAGTACTCCTGGGGACAGGAGGATGAATCAGCCCCAGCATTTT; CDR3 protein: CASTPGDRRMNQPQHF
D gene: -; J gene: TRBJ1-5; clone size: few; V gene: TRBV10-1; CDR3 DNA: TGCGCCAGCGGCGGCTGGAAGAAAGATCAGCCCCAGCATTTT; CDR3 protein: CASGGWKKDQPQHF
D gene: TRBD1; J gene: TRBJ2-7; clone size: -; V gene: TRBV18; CDR3 DNA: TGTGCCAGCTCACCGGCAGGGGGAATGAACGAGCAGTACTTC; CDR3 protein: CASSPAGGMNEQYF
D gene: -; J gene: TRBJ2-7; clone size: -; V gene: TRBV10-3; CDR3 DNA: TGTGCCATCAACCAGGCCTACTCCTACGAGCAGTACTTC; CDR3 protein: CAINQAYSYEQYF
D gene: -; J gene: TRBJ2-1; clone size: few; V gene: TRBV7-9; CDR3 DNA: TGTGCCAGCAGCTCAGATAGGGGGGGCTACAATGAGCAGTTCTTC; CDR3 protein: CASSSDRGGYNEQFF
D gene: -; J gene: TRBJ2-7; clone size: -; V gene: TRBV18; CDR3 DNA: TGTGCCAGCTCACCAACCCGGGACACAACCTACGAGCAGTACTTC; CDR3 protein: CASSPTRDTTYEQYF
D gene: -; J gene: TRBJ2-3; clone size: -; V gene: TRBV7-2; CDR3 DNA: TGTGCCAGCAGCTTGTCAGACAGTAGTCCGCAGTATTTT; CDR3 protein: CASSLSDSSPQYF
D gene: -; J gene: TRBJ2-5; clone size: -; V gene: TRBV5-6; CDR3 DNA: TGTGCCAGCACCAGGGAATGGGAGACCCAGTACTTC; CDR3 protein: CASTREWETQYF
D gene: TRBD2; J gene: TRBJ2-5; clone size: -; V gene: TRBV18; CDR3 DNA: TGTGCCAGCTCACCACCTATAGCGGGGGCGGTCGGAGAGACCCAGTACTTC; CDR3 protein: CASSPPIAGAVGETQYF
D gene: -; J gene: TRBJ1-4; clone size: -; V gene: TRBV5-8; CDR3 DNA: TGTGCCAGCACCGAGGCCGGGGGGGCGGAAAAACTGTTTTTT; CDR3 protein: CASTEAGGAEKLFF
D gene: -; J gene: TRBJ1-1; clone size: -; V gene: TRBV2; CDR3 DNA: TGTGCCAGCAAACGGGATATGGACACTGAAGCTTTCTTT; CDR3 protein: CASKRDMDTEAFF
D gene: -; J gene: TRBJ2-2; clone size: -; V gene: TRBV19; CDR3 DNA: TGTGCCAGTAGTAACGACAGGCCAAACACCGGGGAGCTGTTTTTT; CDR3 protein: CASSNDRPNTGELFF
D gene: -; J gene: TRBJ1-3; clone size: -; V gene: TRBV4-1; CDR3 DNA: TGCGCCAGCAGCACTTCCGCGGCACCGCTCTCTGGAAACACCATATATTTT; CDR3 protein: CASSTSAAPLSGNTIYF
D gene: TRBD1; J gene: TRBJ1-2; clone size: -; V gene: TRBV6-5; CDR3 DNA: TGTGCCAGCAGTTATTCCGGGACAGGCCCATATGGCTACACCTTC; CDR3 protein: CASSYSGTGPYGYTF
D gene: TRBD2; J gene: TRBJ2-1; clone size: few; V gene: TRBV5-6; CDR3 DNA: TGTGCCAGCTCTATGACTAGCGGGGACTACAATGAGCAGTTCTTC; CDR3 protein: CASSMTSGDYNEQFF
D gene: -; J gene: TRBJ2-7; clone size: -; V gene: TRBV28; CDR3 DNA: TGTGCCAGCAGTTTTGGCGGGGGCACCTACGAGCAGTACTTC; CDR3 protein: CASSFGGGTYEQYF
D gene: -; J gene: TRBJ1-2; clone size: -; V gene: TRBV9; CDR3 DNA: TGTGCCAGCAGCGTAGCCCCCAGGGATCCAGGCTACACCTTC; CDR3 protein: CASSVAPRDPGYTF
D gene: -; J gene: TRBJ2-7; clone size: -; V gene: TRBV5-1; CDR3 DNA: TGCGCCAGCAGGGCCGGGACCCCCTCCTACGAGCAGTACTTC; CDR3 protein: CASRAGTPSYEQYF
D gene: -; J gene: TRBJ1-5; clone size: -; V gene: TRBV19; CDR3 DNA: TGTGCCAGTACCCAGGGGAGAGGAGGCAATCAGCCCCAGCATTTT; CDR3 protein: CASTQGRGGNQPQHF
D gene: -; J gene: TRBJ1-1; clone size: -; V gene: TRBV18; CDR3 DNA: TGTGCCAGCTCACCGACAGCCTCAACTGAAGCTTTCTTT; CDR3 protein: CASSPTASTEAFF
D gene: TRBD2; J gene: TRBJ2-2; clone size: -; V gene: TRBV2; CDR3 DNA: TGTGCCAGCAGTGAAGTGGGGGGGGCCGGGGAGCTGTTTTTT; CDR3 protein: CASSEVGGAGELFF
D gene: -; J gene: TRBJ2-3; clone size: -; V gene: TRBV29-1; CDR3 DNA: TGCAGCGTTGAGGGGGGGGCGACTAGCACAGATACGCAGTATTTT; CDR3 protein: CSVEGGATSTDTQYF
D gene: TRBD2; J gene: TRBJ2-3; clone size: few; V gene: TRBV5-8; CDR3 DNA: TGTGCCAGCAACCCTAATGGTCTAGCGGTCACAGATACGCAGTATTTT; CDR3 protein: CASNPNGLAVTDTQYF
D gene: -; J gene: TRBJ2-5; clone size: -; V gene: TRBV9; CDR3 DNA: TGTGCCAGCAGCGTAGGGGCTAGCGATCAAGAGACCCAGTACTTC; CDR3 protein: CASSVGASDQETQYF
D gene: -; J gene: TRBJ2-1; clone size: -; V gene: TRBV27; CDR3 DNA: TGTGCCAGCAGTACCCTAGGGGGGAACAAAAAGAAGCAGTTCTTC; CDR3 protein: CASSTLGGNKKKQFF
D gene: -; J gene: TRBJ2-5; clone size: -; V gene: TRBV28; CDR3 DNA: TGTGCCGCCAGCAGGTCCCATGGAGAGACCCAGTACTTC; CDR3 protein: CAASRSHGETQYF
D gene: -; J gene: TRBJ1-6; clone size: -; V gene: TRBV5-8; CDR3 DNA: TGTGCCAGCAGCTTGGGATATGCCTATAATTCACCCCTCCACTTT; CDR3 protein: CASSLGYAYNSPLHF
D gene: TRBD1; J gene: TRBJ1-1; clone size: -; V gene: TRBV29-1; CDR3 DNA: TGCAGCGTTGAAGAACTCCCGTACAGGGGGAACACTGAAGCTTTCTTT; CDR3 protein: CSVEELPYRGNTEAFF
D gene: TRBD2; J gene: TRBJ2-7; clone size: -; V gene: TRBV6-1; CDR3 DNA: TGTGCCAGCACATTAAGACTAGCGGATTTGGGGGAGCAGTACTTC; CDR3 protein: CASTLRLADLGEQYF
D gene: -; J gene: TRBJ2-1; clone size: -; V gene: TRBV5-4; CDR3 DNA: TGTGCCAGCAGCAGTGCCGAACGGGACCTCAATGAGCAGTTCTTC; CDR3 protein: CASSSAERDLNEQFF
D gene: TRBD1; J gene: TRBJ1-3; clone size: -; V gene: TRBV7-2; CDR3 DNA: TGTGCCAGCAGAGTGGACAGGGGGCCTTACACCATATATTTT; CDR3 protein: CASRVDRGPYTIYF
D gene: TRBD1; J gene: TRBJ1-3; clone size: few; V gene: TRBV7-9; CDR3 DNA: TGTGCCAGCAGCTTATACGGGACAGGAATCTCTGGAAACACCATATATTTT; CDR3 protein: CASSLYGTGISGNTIYF
D gene: -; J gene: TRBJ2-7; clone size: -; V gene: TRBV5-1; CDR3 DNA: TGCGCCAGCAGCTCCCGGGACACGAACTACGAGCAGTACTTC; CDR3 protein: CASSSRDTNYEQYF
D gene: -; J gene: TRBJ1-2; clone size: -; V gene: TRBV5-4; CDR3 DNA: TGTGCCAGCAGCTTAGTAAACGGCCAGGAGGGTGGCTACACCTTC; CDR3 protein: CASSLVNGQEGGYTF
D gene: -; J gene: TRBJ1-4; clone size: -; V gene: TRBV28; CDR3 DNA: TGTGCCAGCACCCGCGGAGCAACTAATGAAAAACTGTTTTTT; CDR3 protein: CASTRGATNEKLFF
D gene: TRBD2; J gene: TRBJ2-7; clone size: -; V gene: TRBV5-6; CDR3 DNA: TGTGCCAGCAGCTTATTCTCTAGCGGGAGATCCTACGAGCAGTACTTC; CDR3 protein: CASSLFSSGRSYEQYF
D gene: -; J gene: TRBJ1-6; clone size: -; V gene: TRBV2; CDR3 DNA: TGTGCCAGCAGTAGACAGCGCTCCTATAATTCACCCCTCCACTTT; CDR3 protein: CASSRQRSYNSPLHF
D gene: -; J gene: TRBJ1-5; clone size: -; V gene: TRBV5-8; CDR3 DNA: TGTGCCAGCAGCCATCGAGGGGGCAATCAGCCCCAGCATTTT; CDR3 protein: CASSHRGGNQPQHF
D gene: -; J gene: TRBJ1-2; clone size: -; V gene: TRBV11-1; CDR3 DNA: TGTGCCAGCAGCGCTACAGCGTATGGCTACACCTTC; CDR3 protein: CASSATAYGYTF
D gene: -; J gene: TRBJ2-7; clone size: -; V gene: TRBV30; CDR3 DNA: TGTGCCTGGAGTACCCCGCACGCCTACGAGCAGTACTTC; CDR3 protein: CAWSTPHAYEQYF